The next 27 T cell receptor beta chains were all read from a single sample in a study of CD8+ T cells in alopecia areata. cDNA prepared by RNA extraction and subsequent reverse transcription served as the template for sequencing. The method was immunoSEQ multiplex PCR; TCRdb's version includes in-frame clones alone and lacks a portion of them. The sample consists of around 14,000 clones, roughly three fifths of them appearing once. Sorting of the five patients' CD4+ cells gave CD25+CD127- cells as the output. Sequenced sample: CD4+ Tregs sorted from blood. The receptor set was obtained from a human donor with alopecia areata.

The J gene is TRBJ2-6, the V gene TRBV11-1; weak D call: TRBD1 (6 bases). Germline CDR1 reads SGHAT; CDR2 reads FQDESV (reference sequence). This CDR3 is built from 19 residues. Trimming took off 2 bases at V and 0 bases at J, with 17 bases between the two ends. The chain's CDR3 is CASSLKPGHVRSGANVLTF. In nucleotides, the CDR3 is TGTGCCAGCAGCTTAAAACCGGGACACGTTCGCTCTGGGGCCAACGTCCTGACTTTC.

The CDR3 sequence: CAISESFAGLFYEQFF. DNA for the CDR3: TGTGCCATCAGTGAGTCGTTCGCGGGATTGTTCTATGAGCAGTTCTTC. This chain uses TRBV10-3 with TRBJ2-1, with D perhaps TRBD2 (6 bases). V lost 0 bases, J lost 8 bases, and 17 bases lay in between. The length of the CDR3 is 16 residues. Germline CDR1 is ENHRY and CDR2 is SYGVKD.

The V and J genes are TRBV2 and TRBJ2-1; the match to TRBD2 covers 13 bases. Losses at the gene ends were 3 bases for V and 1 base for J; bases not matched to a gene: 9. The CDR3 has 19 amino acids. Germline values: CDR1 SNHLY, CDR2 FYNNEI. CDR3 amino acids: CASSDDWTSGSRSYNEQFF. In DNA, the CDR3 is TGTGCCAGCAGTGACGATTGGACTAGCGGGAGTAGGTCCTACAATGAGCAGTTCTTC.

V and J are TRBV28 and TRBJ1-5; tentative D call: TRBD1 (5 bases). V was cut by 7 bases and J by 5 bases, with 18 bases left in between. Per germline, CDR1 MDHEN and CDR2 SYDVKM. The CDR3 is 15 residues long. CDR3 nucleotide sequence: TGTGCCAGCACGATGGGGAGGGACGAGGATCAGCCCCAGCATTTT. It is translated as CASTMGRDEDQPQHF.

This chain uses TRBV13 with TRBJ2-7, with 10 bases fitting TRBD2. CDR1 and CDR2 (germline): PRHDT, FYEKMQ (reference sequence). There are 18 residues in the CDR3. Trimming took 0 bases from V and 0 from J; bases not matched to a gene: 8. The CDR3 coding sequence is TGTGCCAGCAGCTTAGGCCTGACTAGCGGGCATCCCTCCTACGAGCAGTACTTC. Its protein is CASSLGLTSGHPSYEQYF.

The CDR3 here is CASSEAVRQYF. DNA for the CDR3: TGTGCCAGCAGTGAAGCGGTTCGGCAGTACTTC. The J gene is TRBJ2-7, the V gene TRBV6-5; D possibly corresponds to TRBD2 (5 bases). The CDR3 runs to 11 residues. V was shortened by 5 bases and J by 9 bases, with 11 bases between the two germline ends. From germline, CDR1 is MNHEY and CDR2 SVGAGI.

This clone was recorded a few times. This chain connects TRBV12-5 to TRBJ2-1, with 9 bases aligning to TRBD2. Germline V gene lookup returns CDR1 LGHNT and CDR2 FRNRAP. The CDR3 length is 17 residues. The V segment lost 2 bases and the J segment 8 bases; nucleotides outside the gene matches: 13. In DNA, the CDR3 is TGTGCTAGTGGTTTGAGTGGCGGGAGGGTTTCGGGCGATGAGCAGTTCTTC. This codes for CASGLSGGRVSGDEQFF. Combining the CDR3 with reference TRBV12-5 and TRBJ2-1 gives the whole variable domain DARVTQTPRHKVTEMGQEVTMRCQPILGHNTVFWYRQTMMQGLELLAYFRNRAPLDDSGMPKDRFSAEMPDATLATLKIQPSEPRDSAVYFCASGLSGGRVSGDEQFFGPGTRLTVL.

In its sample, this clone was seen once. This sequence joins TRBV27 and TRBJ1-2, with D perhaps TRBD1 (5 bases). Germline values: CDR1 MNHEY, CDR2 SMNVEV (reference sequence). The CDR3 consists of 15 residues. V lost 4 bases, J lost 5 bases, and 17 bases lay in between. CDR3 loop: CASSYAGTLPYGYTF. CDR3 DNA: TGTGCCAGCAGTTACGCCGGGACCTTGCCTTATGGCTACACCTTC.

J is TRBJ1-1 and V is TRBV9; D not certain. The germline V gene encodes CDR1 SGDLS and CDR2 YYNGEE. V was trimmed by 2 bases and J by 4 bases, leaving 9 bases between them. The CDR3 has 13 residues. The CDR3 loop is CASSVRVGTEAFF. DNA of the CDR3: TGTGCCAGCAGCGTCCGGGTTGGCACTGAAGCTTTCTTT.

The V and J genes are TRBV6-1 and TRBJ2-7, with 10 nucleotides matching TRBD1. J lost 2 bases, V lost 7 bases, and 5 bases had no gene match. CDR3 length: 14 residues. Germline values: CDR1 MNHNS, CDR2 SASEGT. Written as DNA, the CDR3 is TGTGCCAGCAAGCGGGACAGGGGCGCCTACGAGCAGTACTTC. Translated: CASKRDRGAYEQYF.

The chain carries TRBV2 and TRBJ2-1, with D possibly TRBD2 on 6 matching bases. V was clipped by 8 bases and J by 0 bases, with 11 bases between them. The CDR3 length is 14 residues. Germline CDR1 and CDR2: SNHLY and FYNNEI. The CDR3 loop is CASRLGSSYNEQFF. In DNA form, the CDR3 reads TGTGCCAGCCGACTAGGAAGCTCCTACAATGAGCAGTTCTTC.

The V and J genes are TRBV19 and TRBJ1-1; TRBD1 matches 7 bases. The CDR3 has 14 residues. Germline-derived CDR1 and CDR2 are LNHDA and SQIVND (reference sequence). With V trimmed by 4 bases and J by 6 bases, 8 bases remained unmatched. For the CDR3, the DNA is TGTGCCAGTAGTAGAGAAGGGGGCCCCCCTGAAGCTTTCTTT. Translated: CASSREGGPPEAFF.

The gene calls are TRBV19 and TRBJ1-5, with D perhaps TRBD1 (5 bases). The length of the CDR3 is 14 residues. The germline CDR1 and CDR2 sequences are LNHDA and SQIVND (reference sequence). Trimming shortened V by 3 bases and J by 7 bases, and 13 bases separated the two germline ends. As DNA, the CDR3 is TGTGCCAGTAGTATCGGAGGGGTCAGACAGCCCCAGCATTTT. Protein product: CASSIGGVRQPQHF.

This clone was observed a few times. The V call is TRBV13, the J call TRBJ2-7, with D perhaps TRBD1 or TRBD2 (5 bases each). This CDR3 region has 12 residues. Germline V gives CDR1 PRHDT, CDR2 FYEKMQ (reference sequence). V gave up 9 bases and J gave up 3 bases, with 12 bases separating them. The CDR3 protein is CASGGRRYEQYF. In DNA, the CDR3 is TGTGCCAGTGGGGGACGGCGCTACGAGCAGTACTTC.

The CDR3 region is CASSYGQIMNTEAFF. The DNA of the CDR3 is TGTGCCAGCAGCTATGGACAGATAATGAACACTGAAGCTTTCTTT. V and J are TRBV11-2 and TRBJ1-1, with D possibly matching TRBD1 (6 bases). The V end was cut by 4 bases, the J end by 0 bases, with 12 bases between. Germline CDR1 reads SGHAT; CDR2 reads FQNNGV. The CDR3 loop spans 15 amino acids.

In its sample, this clone was seen a few times. V is TRBV6-5 and J is TRBJ2-7; 9 bases are shared with TRBD2. The germline CDR1 and CDR2 sequences are MNHEY and SVGAGI. The CDR3 is made up of 13 amino acids. The ends lost 6 bases at V and 3 bases at J; junction bases unmatched: 3. The DNA of the CDR3 is TGTGCCAGCAGGCCTAGCGGGAACTACGAGCAGTACTTC. Protein: CASRPSGNYEQYF.

This clone was observed a handful of times. The V and J genes are TRBV30 and TRBJ2-7; 12 nucleotides match TRBD2. The CDR3 loop spans 15 amino acids. V lost 3 bases to trimming and J lost 2 bases; unmatched junction nucleotides: 5. The germline V gene encodes CDR1 GTSNPN and CDR2 SVGIG (reference sequence). This chain's CDR3 is CAWSTGLAGPYEQYF. The CDR3 coding sequence is TGTGCCTGGAGCACTGGACTAGCGGGACCCTACGAGCAGTACTTC.

DNA for the CDR3: TGCGCCAGCAGCTTACGACAGGGAGGGCACACTGAAGCTTTCTTT. Translated: CASSLRQGGHTEAFF. This chain joins TRBV5-1 and TRBJ1-1; TRBD1 matches 7 bases. CDR1 and CDR2 from the germline V gene are SGHRS and YFSETQ. This CDR3 has 15 residues. Trimming took 2 bases from V and 3 from J; bases not matched to a gene: 7.

The V and J genes are TRBV6-5 and TRBJ1-2; a possible D gene is TRBD1 (5 bases). Germline CDR1 MNHEY, CDR2 SVGAGI. Deletions cut 2 bases from V and 5 bases from J, with 9 bases between. The CDR3 loop spans 13 amino acids. CDR3 sequence (DNA): TGTGCCAGCAGTTACCGAACAGGATATGGCTACACCTTC. It yields the protein CASSYRTGYGYTF.

The chain carries TRBV7-2 and TRBJ1-1, with D unresolved. The CDR3 has 16 residues. CDR1 is SGHTA and CDR2 is FQGNSA in the germline V gene. Trimming stripped 2 bases from V and 1 base from J, with 14 bases between. CDR3: CASSLLMAGGNTEAFF. The CDR3 DNA reads TGTGCCAGCAGCTTACTTATGGCAGGAGGGAACACTGAAGCTTTCTTT.

The genes are TRBV2 and TRBJ2-5; D not certain. Germline V gene lookup returns CDR1 SNHLY and CDR2 FYNNEI. The CDR3 contains 12 residues. Trimming left V 11 bases short and J 7 bases short, with 17 bases between. The CDR3 is CAGRHQPGTQYF. The CDR3 nucleotides read TGTGCCGGCCGTCACCAACCCGGGACCCAGTACTTC.

This chain uses TRBV6-1 with TRBJ2-1; D is unclear. The CDR3 is 12 residues long. In germline, CDR1 is MNHNS, CDR2 SASEGT. Trimming took off 6 bases at V and 9 bases at J, with 12 bases between the two ends. In DNA, the CDR3 is TGTGCCAGCAGCAAGATATGGGGTGAGCAGTTCTTC. Amino acids: CASSKIWGEQFF.

The chain joins TRBV23-1 to TRBJ1-2, with D possibly being TRBD1 (6 bases). TRBV23-1 is labeled an ORF, and its function is uncertain. Trimming left V 4 bases short and J 6 bases short, with 12 bases between. This CDR3 comprises 13 residues. The CDR3 nucleotides read TGCGCCAGCAGTCTTTTACAGGGTAATGGCTACACCTTC. It specifies CASSLLQGNGYTF.

The chain carries TRBV5-1 and TRBJ2-6, with 7 bases identical to TRBD1. Germline CDR1 is SGHRS and CDR2 is YFSETQ. CDR3 length: 16 residues. V shed 3 bases, J shed 2 bases, and the junction held 5 bases outside the gene matches. CDR3 in amino acids: CASSSSGGAGANVLTF. The CDR3 nucleotides are TGCGCCAGCAGCTCTTCAGGGGGTGCTGGGGCCAACGTCCTGACTTTC.

V is TRBV5-1 and J is TRBJ2-7; weak D call: TRBD1 (5 bases). With 3 bases removed from V and 7 bases from J, the gap between germline ends came to 14 bases. Germline V gene lookup returns CDR1 SGHRS and CDR2 YFSETQ. This CDR3 has 13 amino acids. Written as DNA, the CDR3 is TGCGCCAGCAGCTGGGGCCCCCCTAGGGAGCAGTACTTC. Amino acid sequence: CASSWGPPREQYF.

This clone was seen a handful of times. The chain recombines TRBV9 with TRBJ2-2, with unresolved D. V shed 2 bases and J shed 1 base, with 15 bases lying between them. Germline CDR1 and CDR2: SGDLS and YYNGEE. The CDR3 length is 17 residues. This CDR3 reads CASSVHSVAGNTGELFF. The CDR3, as DNA: TGTGCCAGCAGCGTTCACTCGGTCGCAGGGAACACCGGGGAGCTGTTTTTT.

This clone has a handful of counts. In DNA form, the CDR3 reads TGCGCCAGCAGCTTGGAAACTAGCGGGAGGCTGACAGATACGCAGTATTTT. Encoded protein: CASSLETSGRLTDTQYF. The rearrangement uses TRBV5-1 and TRBJ2-3; 12 positions match TRBD2. The CDR3 is 17 amino acids. The V gene end was trimmed by 0 bases and the J gene end by 3 bases; junction bases not matched to a gene: 5. Germline CDR1 and CDR2: SGHRS and YFSETQ.